This T cell receptor (beta chain) was captured in a study of T-cell reconstitution after alpha-beta-depleted transplantation in children. General study findings and limits: Some patients' high day-60 TCRbeta diversity was attributed to recipient cells surviving conditioning. The authors attributed T-cell counts and diversity one year after transplant mostly to newly produced T cells. Alpha-beta T cells present about two months after transplant were reported to originate from several hundred expanded graft clones.

The TCRbeta library was prepared with unique molecular identifiers. Via MiXCR, TCRdb re-called the PCR reads, giving one row per CDR3 protein. The repertoire has about 300,000 distinct CDR3 sequences, 6.5% to 9% of them found once; the top ten carry approximately 8.2%. CDR3 length equals 13 residues. Germline V gene sequence: CDR1 DFQATT, CDR2 SNEGSKA (reference sequence). Between the trimmed V and J ends, which lost 5 bases and 7 bases, there was a span of 15 bases. The table lists this clonotype with many counts. What it recognizes is unknown. Sequenced here: peripheral blood, sampled 360 days after TCRalphabeta/CD19-depleted stem cell transplant. The sequence was collected from a female patient aged 2-9 years who had a stem cell transplant for Fanconi anemia, so the T cells may come from the graft donor. The rearrangement uses TRBV20-1 and TRBJ1-5; no definite D call. This CDR3 is CSASSMSWQPQHF. DNA for the CDR3: TGCAGTGCTTCCTCGATGAGTTGGCAGCCCCAGCATTTT.